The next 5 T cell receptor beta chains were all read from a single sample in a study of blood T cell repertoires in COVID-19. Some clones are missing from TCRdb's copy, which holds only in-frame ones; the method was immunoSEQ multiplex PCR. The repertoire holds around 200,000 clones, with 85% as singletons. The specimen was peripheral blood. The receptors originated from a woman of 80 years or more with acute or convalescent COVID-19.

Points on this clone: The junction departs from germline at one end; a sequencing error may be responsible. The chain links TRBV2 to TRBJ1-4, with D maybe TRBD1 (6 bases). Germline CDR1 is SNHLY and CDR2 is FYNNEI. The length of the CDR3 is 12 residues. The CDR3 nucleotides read TGTGCCAGCAGTGAAAATAGGAGGACAGCAATCTTT. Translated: CASSENRRTAIF.

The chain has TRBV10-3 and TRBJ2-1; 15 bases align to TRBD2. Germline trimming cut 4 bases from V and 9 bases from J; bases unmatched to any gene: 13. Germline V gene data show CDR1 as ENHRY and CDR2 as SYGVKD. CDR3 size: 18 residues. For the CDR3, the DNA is TGTGCCATCAGTGCCGGACTAGCGGGGGGGGCCCTACAGGTTGAGCAGTTCTTC. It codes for CAISAGLAGGALQVEQFF.

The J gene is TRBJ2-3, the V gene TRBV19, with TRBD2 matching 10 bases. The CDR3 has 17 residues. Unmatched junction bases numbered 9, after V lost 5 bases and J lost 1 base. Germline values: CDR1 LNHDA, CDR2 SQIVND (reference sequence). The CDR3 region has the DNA TGTGCCAGTAGTCCCCCGACTAGCGGGCGCGGCACAGATACGCAGTATTTT. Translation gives CASSPPTSGRGTDTQYF.

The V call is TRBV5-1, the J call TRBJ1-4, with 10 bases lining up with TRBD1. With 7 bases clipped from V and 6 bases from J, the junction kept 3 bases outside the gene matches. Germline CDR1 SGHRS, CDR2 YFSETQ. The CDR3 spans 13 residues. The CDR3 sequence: CASSTGGDEKLFF. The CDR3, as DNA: TGCGCCAGCTCGACAGGGGGCGATGAAAAACTGTTTTTT.

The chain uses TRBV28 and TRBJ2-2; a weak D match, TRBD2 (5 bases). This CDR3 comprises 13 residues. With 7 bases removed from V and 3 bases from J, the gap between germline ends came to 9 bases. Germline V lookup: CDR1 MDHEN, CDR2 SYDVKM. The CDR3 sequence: CASMRADTGELFF. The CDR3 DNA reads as TGTGCCAGCATGAGGGCGGACACCGGGGAGCTGTTTTTT. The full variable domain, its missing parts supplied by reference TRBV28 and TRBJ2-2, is DVKVTQSSRYLVKRTGEKVFLECVQDMDHENMFWYRQDPGLGLRLIYFSYDVKMKEKGDIPEGYSVSREKKERFSLILESASTNQTSMYLCASMRADTGELFFGEGSRLTVL.